This TCR beta chain was recorded in a study of cytomegalovirus exposure and HLA in healthy donors. For the study at large: Of the donors genotyped, some 400 in all, less than 90% fell in the Caucasian-associated ancestry cluster. Study observations and caveats: Analyzed later, association rates of TCRs varied across HLA loci, with DRB1 most and HLA-C fewest. Trimming of TCR beta V- and J-genes showed a link, identified in a later analysis, to a missense DCLRE1C variant.

With 6 bases removed from V and 0 bases from J, the gap between germline ends came to 15 bases. Germline V gene lookup returns CDR1 GTSNPN and CDR2 SVGIG (reference sequence). The CDR3 has 16 residues. Use of 60 Vbeta and 13 Jbeta primers characterized the PCR. Per the original data handling: A later analysis counted about 80 million unique TCR beta chains, some 12 million shared. Only in-frame clones appear in the TCRdb table, and some are missing; sequencing was by immunoSEQ multiplex PCR. V, J and clone size reflect that table, while D and trimming were determined from the DNA. The sample has approximately 150,000 clones; around 80% are singletons. Regarding this clone: The antigen is unknown.

This receptor was taken from a woman in her twenties or thirties in good health and CMV-seropositive. Sequencing was performed on PBMCs. The chain couples TRBV30 to TRBJ2-6; possible D gene TRBD2, 6 bases. CDR3 sequence reads: CACSRGSNSGANVLTF. As DNA, the CDR3 is TGTGCCTGCAGCCGGGGGAGTAACTCTGGGGCCAACGTCCTGACTTTC.